This T cell receptor (beta chain) was identified in a study of blood T cell repertoires in COVID-19. Cohorts were based on clinical histories the participants reported. Two negative PCRs, clearance, or symptom resolution characterized the recovered Cohort 3 donors. Libraries were prepared by immunoSEQ multiplex PCR; TCRdb keeps only in-frame clonotypes and omits some of them. The table includes around 300,000 clones, approximately 88% detected once. Germline V gene sequence: CDR1 LGHDT, CDR2 YNNKEL (reference sequence). The trim removed 3 bases at V and 8 bases at J, leaving 10 bases unmatched. The CDR3 is made up of 15 amino acids.

This sequence was found in a man aged 25-45 years who had recovered from COVID-19. This chain links TRBV3-1 (or the pseudogene TRBV3-2) with TRBJ1-3; 7 nucleotides align to TRBD1. Material for sequencing was PBMCs or T cells enriched from blood (not recorded which). For the CDR3, the DNA is TGTGCCAGCAGCCAGCTGACAGGGCTGGGGGACACCATATATTTT. The encoded protein is CASSQLTGLGDTIYF.